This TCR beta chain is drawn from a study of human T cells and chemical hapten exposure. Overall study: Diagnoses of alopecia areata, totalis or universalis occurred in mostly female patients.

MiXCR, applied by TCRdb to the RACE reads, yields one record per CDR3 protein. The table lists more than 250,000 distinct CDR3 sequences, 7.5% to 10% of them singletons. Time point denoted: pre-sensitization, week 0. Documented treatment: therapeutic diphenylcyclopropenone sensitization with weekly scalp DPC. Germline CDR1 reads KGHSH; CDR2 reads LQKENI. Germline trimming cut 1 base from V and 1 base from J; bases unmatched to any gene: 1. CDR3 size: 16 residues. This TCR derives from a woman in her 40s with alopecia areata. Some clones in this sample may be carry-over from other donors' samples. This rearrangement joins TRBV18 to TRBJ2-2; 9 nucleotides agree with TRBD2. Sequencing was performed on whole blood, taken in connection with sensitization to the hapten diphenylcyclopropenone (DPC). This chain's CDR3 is CASSPRLAVNTGELFF. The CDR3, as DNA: TGTGCCAGCTCACCACGACTAGCGGTGAACACCGGGGAGCTGTTTTTT.